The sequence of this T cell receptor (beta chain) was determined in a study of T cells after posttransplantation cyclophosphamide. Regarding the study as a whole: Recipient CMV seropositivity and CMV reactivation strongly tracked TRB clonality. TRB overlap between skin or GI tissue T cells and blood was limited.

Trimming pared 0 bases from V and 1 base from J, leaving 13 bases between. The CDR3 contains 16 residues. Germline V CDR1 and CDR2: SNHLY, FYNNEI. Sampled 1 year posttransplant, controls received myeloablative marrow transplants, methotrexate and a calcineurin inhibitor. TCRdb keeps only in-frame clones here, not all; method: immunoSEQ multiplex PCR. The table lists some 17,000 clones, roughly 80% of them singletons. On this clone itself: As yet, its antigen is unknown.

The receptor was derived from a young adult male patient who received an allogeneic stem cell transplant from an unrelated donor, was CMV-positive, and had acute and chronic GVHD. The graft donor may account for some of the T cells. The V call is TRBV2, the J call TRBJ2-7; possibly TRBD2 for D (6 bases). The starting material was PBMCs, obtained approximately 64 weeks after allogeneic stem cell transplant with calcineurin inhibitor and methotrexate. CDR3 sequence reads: CASSEARSAGSYEQYF. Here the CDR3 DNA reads TGTGCCAGCAGTGAAGCGAGGAGCGCGGGATCCTACGAGCAGTACTTC.